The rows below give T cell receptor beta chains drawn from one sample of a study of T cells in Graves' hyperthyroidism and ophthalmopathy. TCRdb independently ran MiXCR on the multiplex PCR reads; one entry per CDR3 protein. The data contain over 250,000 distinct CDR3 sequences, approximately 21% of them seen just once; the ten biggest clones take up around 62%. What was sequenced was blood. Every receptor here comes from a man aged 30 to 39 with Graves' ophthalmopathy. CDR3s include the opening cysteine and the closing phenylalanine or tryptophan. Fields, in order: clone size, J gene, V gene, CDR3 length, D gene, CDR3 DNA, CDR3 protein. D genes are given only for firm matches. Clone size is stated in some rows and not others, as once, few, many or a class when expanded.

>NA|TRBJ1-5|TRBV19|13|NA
TGTGCCTCCGGGGGCAGACCAGATCAGCCCCAGCATTTT
CASGGRPDQPQHF
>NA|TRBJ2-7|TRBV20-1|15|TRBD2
TGCAGTGCTAGAAAAATAGCGGGGGATAGTATAAAGCAGTACTTC
CSARKIAGDSIKQYF
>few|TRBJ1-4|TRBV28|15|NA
TGTGCCAGCAGTAAGGGGATGAAAGTGGATGAAAAACTGTTTTTT
CASSKGMKVDEKLFF
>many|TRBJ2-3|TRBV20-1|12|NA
TGCAGTGCCCCCTCCCGTACAGATACGCAGTATTTT
CSAPSRTDTQYF
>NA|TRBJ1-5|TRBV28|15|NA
TGTGCCAGCAGTGCCTCCGGGGCAGGGAATCAGCCCCAGCATTTT
CASSASGAGNQPQHF
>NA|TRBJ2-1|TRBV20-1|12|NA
TGCAGTGCTAGAGTTCCAATCAATGAGCAGTTCTTC
CSARVPINEQFF
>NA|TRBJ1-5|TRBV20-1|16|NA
TGCAGTGTTCCGGGACGGAGAATCCTAGCAAATCAGCCCCAGCATTTT
CSVPGRRILANQPQHF
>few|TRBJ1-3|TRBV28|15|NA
TGTGCCAGCAGTCGCGACGGGAGCTCTGGAAACACCATATATTTT
CASSRDGSSGNTIYF
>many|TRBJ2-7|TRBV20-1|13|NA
TGCAGTGCTAGTGGGACAAGCCTAACTGGGCAGTACTTC
CSASGTSLTGQYF
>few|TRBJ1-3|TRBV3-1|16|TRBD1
TGTGCCAGCAGCCGGGGGGACAGGGGGCTAGGAAACACCATATATTTT
CASSRGDRGLGNTIYF
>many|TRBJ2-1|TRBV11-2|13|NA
TGTGCCAGCAGCCCCATCAGCCGACATGAGCAGTTCTTC
CASSPISRHEQFF
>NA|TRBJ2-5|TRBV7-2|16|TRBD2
TGTGCCAGCAGCTGGGGGGGACTAGCGGACTCGGAGACCCAGTACTTC
CASSWGGLADSETQYF
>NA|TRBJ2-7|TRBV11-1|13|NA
TGTGCCAGCAGCTCCTACCAGGGGGGAGAGCAGTACTTC
CASSSYQGGEQYF
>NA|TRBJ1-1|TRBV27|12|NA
TGTGCCAGTCTTCTGGAGTACACTGAAGCTTTCTTT
CASLLEYTEAFF
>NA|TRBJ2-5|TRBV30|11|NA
TGTGCCTGCAACTGGGGAGAGACCCAGTACTTC
CACNWGETQYF
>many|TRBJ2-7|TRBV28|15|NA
TGTGCCAGCAGAGGTTGGGCTAGCGAGCTTAGCGAGCAGTACTTC
CASRGWASELSEQYF
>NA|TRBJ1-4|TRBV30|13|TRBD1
TGTGCCTGGAGAGTACAGGGGTACGAAAAACTGTTTTTT
CAWRVQGYEKLFF
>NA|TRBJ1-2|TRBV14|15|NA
TGTGCCAGCAGCCAAGATTTGAAGGCGGTGGAGGGCTACACCTTC
CASSQDLKAVEGYTF
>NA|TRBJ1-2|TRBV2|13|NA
TGTGCCAGCAGTACGAGCGATCTCTATGGCTACGCCTTC
CASSTSDLYGYAF
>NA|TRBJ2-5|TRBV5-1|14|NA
TGCGCCAGCAGCCTCTTGACAGGAGAAGAGACCCAGTACTTC
CASSLLTGEETQYF
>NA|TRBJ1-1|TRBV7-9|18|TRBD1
TGTGCCAGCAGCTTAGTTGCGGTCAGGGGGAGGCGGAACACTGAAGCTTTCTTT
CASSLVAVRGRRNTEAFF
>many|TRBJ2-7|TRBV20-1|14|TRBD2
TGCAGTGCGCCCCGGACTAGCGGGGGGTTGGAGCAGTACTTC
CSAPRTSGGLEQYF
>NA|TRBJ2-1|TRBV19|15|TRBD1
TGTGCCAGTAGTATTGCGGGACAGGGGGCCTTTGAGCAGTTCTTC
CASSIAGQGAFEQFF
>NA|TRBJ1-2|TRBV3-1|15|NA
TGTGCCAGCAGCCAAATGTCGGGGGCAGTTGAAGGCTACACCTTC
CASSQMSGAVEGYTF
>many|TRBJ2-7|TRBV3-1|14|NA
TGTGCCAGCAGCAAGCACGGGGGATCCTACGAGCAGTACTTC
CASSKHGGSYEQYF
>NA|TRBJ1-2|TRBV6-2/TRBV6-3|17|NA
TGTGCCAGCAGTTTCCCGCCCGCCGGGTCAGCTAACTATGGCTACACCTTC
CASSFPPAGSANYGYTF
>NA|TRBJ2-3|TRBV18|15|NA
TGTGCCAGCTCACCAGGGGTAGGATTAACAGATACGCAGTATTTT
CASSPGVGLTDTQYF
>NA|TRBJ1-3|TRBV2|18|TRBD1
TGTGCCAGCAGCTTTTCCTTCCGGGACAGGGGCCTGAGTGGCACCATATATTTT
CASSFSFRDRGLSGTIYF
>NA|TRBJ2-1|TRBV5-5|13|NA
TGTGCCAGCAGTAACGAGGCAGAGAATGAGCAGTTCTTC
CASSNEAENEQFF
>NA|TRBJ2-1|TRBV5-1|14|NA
TGCGCCAGCAGCTTGCAGTTTATAAACAATGAGCAGTTCTTC
CASSLQFINNEQFF
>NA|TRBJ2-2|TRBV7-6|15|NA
TGTGCCAGCAGAGGGGTGGCAGCGAACACCGGGGAGCTGTTTTTT
CASRGVAANTGELFF
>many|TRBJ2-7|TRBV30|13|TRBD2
TGTGCCTGGAGCCTTGGGACTACAAAGGAGCAGTACTTC
CAWSLGTTKEQYF
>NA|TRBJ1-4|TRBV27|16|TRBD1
TGTGCCAGCAGTGGGGGACAGGGGGCGAGGAATGAAAAACTGTTTTTT
CASSGGQGARNEKLFF
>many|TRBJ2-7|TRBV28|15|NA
TGTGCCAGCAGTCCCTCCGGGACGTTAGGGGACGAGCAGTACTTC
CASSPSGTLGDEQYF
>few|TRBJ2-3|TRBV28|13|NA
TGTGCCAGCAGTTTTTCCAACTCGGATACGCAGTATTTT
CASSFSNSDTQYF
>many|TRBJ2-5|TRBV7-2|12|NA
TGTGCCAGCAGCTTTCAGGGAGAGACCCAGTACTTC
CASSFQGETQYF
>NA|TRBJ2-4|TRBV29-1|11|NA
TGCAGCGTGGTCGGGACGGACATTCAGTACTTC
CSVVGTDIQYF
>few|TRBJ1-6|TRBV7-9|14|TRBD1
TGTGCCAGCAGCTCCGACAGGGGTAATTCACCCCTCCACTTT
CASSSDRGNSPLHF
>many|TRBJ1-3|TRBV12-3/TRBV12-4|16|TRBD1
TGTGCCAGCAGTTCAAGACAGGGGGCGCGGGGAAACACCATATATTTT
CASSSRQGARGNTIYF
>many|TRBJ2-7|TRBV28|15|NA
TGTGCCACACACCCAGACAGCGAACCACTTTCGGGGCAGTACTTC
CATHPDSEPLSGQYF
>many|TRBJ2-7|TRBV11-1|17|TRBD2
TGTGCCAGCAGCTTATCAATGAGCGGGACGTCTAATTACGAGCAGTACTTC
CASSLSMSGTSNYEQYF
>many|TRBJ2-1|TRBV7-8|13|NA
TGTGCCAGCAGCTCCAGACCCTACAATGAGCAGTTCTTC
CASSSRPYNEQFF
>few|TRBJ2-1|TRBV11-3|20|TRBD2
TGTGCCAGCAGCTTAGTAGGCTTTACTAGCGGGATCATCAACCGGAATGAGCAGTTCTTC
CASSLVGFTSGIINRNEQFF
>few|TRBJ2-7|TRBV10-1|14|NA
TGCGCCAGCAGTGAGTCTACACTCTCCTACGAGCAGTACTTC
CASSESTLSYEQYF